The following is a T cell receptor (beta chain) sequence with its context. This entry is derived from a study of blood T cell repertoires in COVID-19. Method: immunoSEQ multiplex PCR; TCRdb's copy keeps in-frame clones and lacks some. The sample yields about 270,000 clones, around 86% seen once. Germline lookup yields CDR1 MDHEN and CDR2 SYDVKM. The V end was cut by 5 bases, the J end by 2 bases, with 22 bases between. The CDR3 extends over 18 amino acids. The sequenced sample was peripheral blood. This chain links TRBV28 with TRBJ1-5; D uncertain. The TCR originated in a man between 35 and 55 years old with active or convalescent COVID-19. DNA for the CDR3: TGTGCCAGCAGTAGTGGAGGTGGGGTGGTTTTTGGCAATCAGCCCCAGCATTTT. Its protein product is CASSSGGGVVFGNQPQHF.